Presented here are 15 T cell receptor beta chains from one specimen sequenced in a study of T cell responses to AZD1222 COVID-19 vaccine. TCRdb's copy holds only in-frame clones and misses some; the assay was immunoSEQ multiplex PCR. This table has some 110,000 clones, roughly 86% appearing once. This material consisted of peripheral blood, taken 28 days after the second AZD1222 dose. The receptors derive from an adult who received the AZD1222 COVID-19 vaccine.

The CDR3 DNA is TGCGCCAGCAGCTTGGCTAGTTTTGGGGCCGACGAGCAGTACTTC. It encodes CASSLASFGADEQYF. The chain uses TRBV5-1 and TRBJ2-7; a weak D match, TRBD1 (5 bases). The CDR3 has 15 amino acids. Per germline, CDR1 SGHRS and CDR2 YFSETQ. The V and J ends lost 0 bases and 5 bases respectively, with 15 bases between them.

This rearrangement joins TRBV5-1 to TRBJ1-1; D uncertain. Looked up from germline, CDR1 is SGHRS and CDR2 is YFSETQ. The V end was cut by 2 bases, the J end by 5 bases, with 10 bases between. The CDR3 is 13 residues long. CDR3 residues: CASSFSADTEAFF. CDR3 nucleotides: TGCGCCAGCAGCTTTTCGGCAGATACTGAAGCTTTCTTT.

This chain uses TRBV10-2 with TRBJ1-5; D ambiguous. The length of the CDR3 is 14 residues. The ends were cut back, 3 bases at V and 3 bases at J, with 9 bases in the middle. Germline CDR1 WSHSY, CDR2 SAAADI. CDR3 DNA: TGCGCCAGCAGTGACCCCGGAACCAATCAGCCCCAGCATTTT. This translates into CASSDPGTNQPQHF.

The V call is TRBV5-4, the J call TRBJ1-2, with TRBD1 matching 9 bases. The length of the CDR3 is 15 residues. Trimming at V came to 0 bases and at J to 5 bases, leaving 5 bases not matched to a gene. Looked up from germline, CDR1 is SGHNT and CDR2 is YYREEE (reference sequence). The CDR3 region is CASSLGGQGGYGYTF. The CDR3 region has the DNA TGTGCCAGCAGCTTGGGGGGACAGGGTGGATATGGCTACACCTTC.

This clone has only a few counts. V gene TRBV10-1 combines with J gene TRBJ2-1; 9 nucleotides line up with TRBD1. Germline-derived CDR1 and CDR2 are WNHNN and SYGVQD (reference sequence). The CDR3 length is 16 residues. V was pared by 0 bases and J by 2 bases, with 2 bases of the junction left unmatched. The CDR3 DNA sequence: TGCGCCAGCAGTGAGTCGACAGGGGGAGCCTACAATGAGCAGTTCTTC. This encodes CASSESTGGAYNEQFF.

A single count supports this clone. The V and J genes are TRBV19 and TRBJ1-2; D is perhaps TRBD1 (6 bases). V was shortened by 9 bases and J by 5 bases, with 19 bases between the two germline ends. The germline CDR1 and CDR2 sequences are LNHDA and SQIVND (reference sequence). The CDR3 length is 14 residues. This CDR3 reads CASKGAGVAYGYTF. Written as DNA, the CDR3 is TGTGCCAGCAAGGGAGCAGGGGTGGCGTATGGCTACACCTTC.

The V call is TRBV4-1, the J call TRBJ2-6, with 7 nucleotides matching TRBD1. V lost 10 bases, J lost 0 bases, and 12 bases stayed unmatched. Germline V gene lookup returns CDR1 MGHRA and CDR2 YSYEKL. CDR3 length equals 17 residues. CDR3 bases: TGCGCCACCCAGGGGGATGGGTATCTCTCTGGGGCCAACGTCCTGACTTTC. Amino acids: CATQGDGYLSGANVLTF.

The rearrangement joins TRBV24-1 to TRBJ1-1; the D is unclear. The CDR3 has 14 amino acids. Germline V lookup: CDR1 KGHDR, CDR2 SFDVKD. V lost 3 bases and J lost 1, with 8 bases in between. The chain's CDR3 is CATSDNSGNTEAFF. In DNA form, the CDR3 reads TGTGCCACCAGTGATAATAGTGGGAACACTGAAGCTTTCTTT.

The CDR3 coding sequence is TGTGCCAGCAGTTTGCCCGGAGGGGTGAGCTCCTACAATGAGCAGTTCTTC. It codes for CASSLPGGVSSYNEQFF. The chain joins TRBV28 to TRBJ2-1, with a weak D call TRBD2 (6 bases). CDR1 and CDR2 (germline): MDHEN, SYDVKM. Trimming took off 3 bases at V and 0 bases at J, with 15 bases between the two ends. The CDR3 contains 17 residues.

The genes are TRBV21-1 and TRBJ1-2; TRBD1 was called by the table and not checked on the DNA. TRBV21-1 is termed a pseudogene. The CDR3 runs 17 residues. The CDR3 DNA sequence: TGTGCCAGCAGTTCCGGGACAGGGAGAGTCAGTAGCTATGGCTACACCTTC. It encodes CASSSGTGRVSSYGYTF.

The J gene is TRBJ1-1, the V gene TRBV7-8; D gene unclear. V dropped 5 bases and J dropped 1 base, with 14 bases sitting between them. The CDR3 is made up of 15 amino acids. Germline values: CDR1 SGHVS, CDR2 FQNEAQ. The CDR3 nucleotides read TGTGCCAGCAGCCCGATCGCGGCGCGGAACACTGAAGCTTTCTTT. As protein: CASSPIAARNTEAFF.

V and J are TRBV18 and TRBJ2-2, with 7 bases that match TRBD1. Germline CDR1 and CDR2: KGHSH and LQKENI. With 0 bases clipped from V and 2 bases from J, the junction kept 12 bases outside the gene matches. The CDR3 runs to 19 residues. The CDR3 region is CASSPPDRIRLKNTGELFF. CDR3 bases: TGTGCCAGCTCACCACCGGACAGGATTCGCCTCAAAAACACCGGGGAGCTGTTTTTT.

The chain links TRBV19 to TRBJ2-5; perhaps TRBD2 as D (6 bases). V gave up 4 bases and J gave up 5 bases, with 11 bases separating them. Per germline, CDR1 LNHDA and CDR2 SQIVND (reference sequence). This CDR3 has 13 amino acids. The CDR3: CASSTGGRETQYF. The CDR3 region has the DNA TGTGCCAGTAGTACCGGGGGACGGGAGACCCAGTACTTC.

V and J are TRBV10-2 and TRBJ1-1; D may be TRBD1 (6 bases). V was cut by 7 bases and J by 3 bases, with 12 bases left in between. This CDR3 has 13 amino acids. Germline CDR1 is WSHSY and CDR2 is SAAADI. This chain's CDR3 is CASTGTPDTEAFF. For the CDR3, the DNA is TGCGCCAGCACCGGGACACCAGACACTGAAGCTTTCTTT.

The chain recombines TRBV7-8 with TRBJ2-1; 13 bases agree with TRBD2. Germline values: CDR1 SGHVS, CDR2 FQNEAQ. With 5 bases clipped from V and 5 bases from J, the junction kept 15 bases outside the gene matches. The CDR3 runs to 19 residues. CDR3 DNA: TGTGCCAGCAGCGTAGTTTTAGGAAGGACTAGCGGGGGTAACAATGAGCAGTTCTTC. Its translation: CASSVVLGRTSGGNNEQFF.